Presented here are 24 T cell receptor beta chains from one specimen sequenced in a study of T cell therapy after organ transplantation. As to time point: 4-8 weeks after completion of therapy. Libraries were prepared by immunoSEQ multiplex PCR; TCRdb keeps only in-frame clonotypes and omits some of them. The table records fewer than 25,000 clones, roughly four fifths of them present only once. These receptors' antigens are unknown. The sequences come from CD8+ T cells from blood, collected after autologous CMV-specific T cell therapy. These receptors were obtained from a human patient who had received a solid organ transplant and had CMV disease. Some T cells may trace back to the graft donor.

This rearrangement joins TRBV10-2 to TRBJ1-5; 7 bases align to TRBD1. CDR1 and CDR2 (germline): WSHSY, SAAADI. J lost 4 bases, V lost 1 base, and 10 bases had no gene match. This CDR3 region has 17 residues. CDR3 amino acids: CASSEFGGTDLNQPQHF. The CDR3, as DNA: TGCGCCAGCAGTGAGTTTGGGGGGACAGACCTTAATCAGCCCCAGCATTTT.

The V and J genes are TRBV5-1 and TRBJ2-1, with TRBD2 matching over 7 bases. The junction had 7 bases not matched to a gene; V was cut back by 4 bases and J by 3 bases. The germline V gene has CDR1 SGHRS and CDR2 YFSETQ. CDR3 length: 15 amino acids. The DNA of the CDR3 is TGCGCCAGCAGCGGGACTACCTCCTACTACAATGAGCAGTTCTTC. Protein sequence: CASSGTTSYYNEQFF.

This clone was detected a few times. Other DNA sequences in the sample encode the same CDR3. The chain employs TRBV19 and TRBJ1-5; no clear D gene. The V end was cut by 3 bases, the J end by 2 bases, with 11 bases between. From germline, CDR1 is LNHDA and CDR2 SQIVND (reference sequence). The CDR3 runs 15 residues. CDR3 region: CASSIGLRGNQPQHF. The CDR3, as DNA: TGTGCCAGTAGTATTGGCTTACGGGGCAATCAGCCCCAGCATTTT. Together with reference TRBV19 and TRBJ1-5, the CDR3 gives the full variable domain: DGGITQSPKYLFRKEGQNVTLSCEQNLNHDAMYWYRQDPGQGLRLIYYSQIVNDFQKGDIAEGYSVSREKKESFPLTVTSAQKNPTAFYLCASSIGLRGNQPQHFGDGTRLSIL.

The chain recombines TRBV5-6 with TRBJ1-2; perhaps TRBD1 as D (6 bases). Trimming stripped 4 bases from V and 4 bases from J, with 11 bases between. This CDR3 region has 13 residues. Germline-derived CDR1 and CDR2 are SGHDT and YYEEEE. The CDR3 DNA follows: TGTGCCAGCAGCCGACAGGATACCTATGGCTACACCTTC. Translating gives CASSRQDTYGYTF. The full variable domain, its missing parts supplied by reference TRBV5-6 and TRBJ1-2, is DAGVTQSPTHLIKTRGQQVTLRCSPKSGHDTVSWYQQALGQGPQFIFQYYEEEERQRGNFPDRFSGHQFPNYSSELNVNALLLGDSALYLCASSRQDTYGYTFGSGTRLTVV.

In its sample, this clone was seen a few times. This CDR3 reads CASSEGQGAEGYTF. CDR3 sequence (DNA): TGTGCCAGCAGTGAAGGACAGGGGGCGGAGGGCTACACCTTC. The chain joins TRBV6-1 to TRBJ1-2; 10 positions match TRBD1. Per the germline V gene, CDR1 is MNHNS and CDR2 is SASEGT. After removal of 1 base from V and 8 bases from J, the junction contained 4 bases not matched to a gene. The CDR3 extends over 14 amino acids.

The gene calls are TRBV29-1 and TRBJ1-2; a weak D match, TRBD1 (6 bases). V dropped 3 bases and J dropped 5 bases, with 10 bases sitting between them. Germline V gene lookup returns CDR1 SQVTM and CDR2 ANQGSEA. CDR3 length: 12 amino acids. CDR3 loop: CSVEDGQYGYTF. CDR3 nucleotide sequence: TGCAGCGTTGAGGATGGACAGTATGGCTACACCTTC.

The CDR3: CASSPRLNNEQFF. Written as DNA, the CDR3 is TGTGCCAGCAGCCCCCGCCTGAACAATGAGCAGTTCTTC. The rearrangement joins TRBV7-6 to TRBJ2-1; D is unclear. Germline V gene data show CDR1 as SGHVS and CDR2 as FNYEAQ. The CDR3 has 13 amino acids. Trimming took 5 bases from V and 5 from J, leaving 10 bases between them.

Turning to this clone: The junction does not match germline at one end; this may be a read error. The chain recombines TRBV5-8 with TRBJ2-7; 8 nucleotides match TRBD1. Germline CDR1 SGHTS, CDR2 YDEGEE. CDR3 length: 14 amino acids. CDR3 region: CASSQGQGANEQYF. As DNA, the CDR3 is TGCGCCAGCAGCCAAGGGCAGGGGGCTAACGAGCAGTACTTC.

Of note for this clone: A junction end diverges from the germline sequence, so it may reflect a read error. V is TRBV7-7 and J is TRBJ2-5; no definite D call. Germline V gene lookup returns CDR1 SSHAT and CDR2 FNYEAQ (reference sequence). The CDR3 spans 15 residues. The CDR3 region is CASSLVRAPQETQYF. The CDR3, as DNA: TGTGCTAGCAGCTTAGTACGGGCCCCCCAAGAGACCCAGTACTTC.

The CDR3 here is CASSFLTSGSTGELFF. CDR3 nucleotide sequence: TGTGCCAGCAGCTTTCTTACATCAGGGTCCACCGGGGAGCTGTTTTTT. The rearrangement joins TRBV7-8 to TRBJ2-2; D is possibly TRBD1 (5 bases). The length of the CDR3 is 16 residues. In germline, CDR1 is SGHVS, CDR2 FQNEAQ. The V end was cut by 3 bases, the J end by 4 bases, with 15 bases between.

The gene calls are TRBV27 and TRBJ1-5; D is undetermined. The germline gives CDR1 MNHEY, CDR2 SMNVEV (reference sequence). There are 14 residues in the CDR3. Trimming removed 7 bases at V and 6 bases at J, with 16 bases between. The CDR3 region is CASTKTGSSQPQHF. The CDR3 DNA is TGTGCCAGCACGAAGACGGGGTCCAGTCAGCCCCAGCATTTT.

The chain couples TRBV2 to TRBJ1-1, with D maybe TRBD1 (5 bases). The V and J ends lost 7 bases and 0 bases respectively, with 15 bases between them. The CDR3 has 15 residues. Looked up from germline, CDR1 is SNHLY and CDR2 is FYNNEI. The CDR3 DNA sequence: TGTGCCAGCAATCCATTGAGGACAATGAACACTGAAGCTTTCTTT. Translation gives CASNPLRTMNTEAFF.

CDR3 loop: CASSLANDRQYF. The CDR3 DNA reads TGTGCCAGCAGCTTGGCCAACGACCGGCAGTACTTC. V gene TRBV5-4 combines with J gene TRBJ2-7; D is unresolved. V lost 0 bases and J 9 bases, leaving 10 bases between the germline ends. CDR3 length: 12 residues. From germline, CDR1 is SGHNT and CDR2 YYREEE (reference sequence). Full variable domain (missing parts from reference TRBV5-4 and TRBJ2-7): ETGVTQSPTHLIKTRGQQVTLRCSSQSGHNTVSWYQQALGQGPQFIFQYYREEENGRGNFPPRFSGLQFPNYSSELNVNALELDDSALYLCASSLANDRQYFGPGTRLTVT.

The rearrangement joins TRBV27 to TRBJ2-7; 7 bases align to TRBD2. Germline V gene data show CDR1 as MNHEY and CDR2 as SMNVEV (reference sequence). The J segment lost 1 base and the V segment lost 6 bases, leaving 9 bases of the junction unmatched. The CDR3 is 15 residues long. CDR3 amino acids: CASSPRAGRSYEQYF. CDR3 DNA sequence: TGTGCCAGCAGCCCAAGGGCCGGGAGGTCCTACGAGCAGTACTTC.

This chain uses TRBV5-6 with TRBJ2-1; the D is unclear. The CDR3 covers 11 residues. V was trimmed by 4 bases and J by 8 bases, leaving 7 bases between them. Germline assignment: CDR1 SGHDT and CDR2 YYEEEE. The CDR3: CASSRTDEQFF. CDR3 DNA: TGTGCCAGCAGCCGTACCGATGAGCAGTTCTTC.

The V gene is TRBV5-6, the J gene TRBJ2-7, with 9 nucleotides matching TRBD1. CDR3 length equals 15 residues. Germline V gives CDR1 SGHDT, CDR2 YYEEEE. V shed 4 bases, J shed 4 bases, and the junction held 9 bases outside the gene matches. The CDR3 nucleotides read TGTGCCAGCAGCCTGACCGGACAGGGGTTTTACGAGCAGTACTTC. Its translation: CASSLTGQGFYEQYF.

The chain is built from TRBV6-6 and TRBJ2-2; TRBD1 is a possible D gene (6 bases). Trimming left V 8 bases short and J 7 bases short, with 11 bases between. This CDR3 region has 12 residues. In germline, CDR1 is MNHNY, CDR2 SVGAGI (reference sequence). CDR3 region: CASGGLDGELFF. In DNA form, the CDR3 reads TGTGCCAGCGGGGGCCTTGACGGGGAGCTGTTTTTT.

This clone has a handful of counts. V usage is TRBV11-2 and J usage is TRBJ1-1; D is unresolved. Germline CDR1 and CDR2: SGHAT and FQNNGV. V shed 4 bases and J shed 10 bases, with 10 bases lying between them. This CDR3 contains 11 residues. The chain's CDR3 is CASSSARGAFF. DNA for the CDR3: TGTGCCAGCAGCTCCGCCAGAGGAGCTTTCTTT.

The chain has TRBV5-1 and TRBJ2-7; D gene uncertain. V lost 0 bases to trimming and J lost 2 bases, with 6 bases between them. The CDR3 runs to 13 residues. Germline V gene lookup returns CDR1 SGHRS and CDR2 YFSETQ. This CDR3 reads CASSLGSTYEQYF. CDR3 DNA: TGCGCCAGCAGCTTGGGATCCACCTACGAGCAGTACTTC.

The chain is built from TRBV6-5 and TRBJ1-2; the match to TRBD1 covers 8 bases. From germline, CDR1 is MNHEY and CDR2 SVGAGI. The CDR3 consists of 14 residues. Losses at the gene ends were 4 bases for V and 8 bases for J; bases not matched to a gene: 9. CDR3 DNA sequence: TGTGCCAGCAGTTCAAACAGGGGGGCCGCCGGCTACACCTTC. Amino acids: CASSSNRGAAGYTF.

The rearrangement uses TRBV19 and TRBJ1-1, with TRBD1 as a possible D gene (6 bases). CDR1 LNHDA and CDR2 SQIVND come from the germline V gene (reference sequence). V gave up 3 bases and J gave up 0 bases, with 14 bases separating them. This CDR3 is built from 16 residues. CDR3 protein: CASSIKGVTLNTEAFF. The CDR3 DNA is TGTGCCAGTAGTATTAAGGGGGTTACCCTGAACACTGAAGCTTTCTTT. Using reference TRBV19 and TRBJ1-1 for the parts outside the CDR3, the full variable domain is DGGITQSPKYLFRKEGQNVTLSCEQNLNHDAMYWYRQDPGQGLRLIYYSQIVNDFQKGDIAEGYSVSREKKESFPLTVTSAQKNPTAFYLCASSIKGVTLNTEAFFGQGTRLTVV.

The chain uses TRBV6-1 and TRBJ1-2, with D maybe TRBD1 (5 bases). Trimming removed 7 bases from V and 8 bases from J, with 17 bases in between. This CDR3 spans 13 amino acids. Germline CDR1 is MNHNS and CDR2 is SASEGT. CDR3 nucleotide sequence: TGTGCCAGCACCACCCGGGACTCTGAGGGCTACACCTTC. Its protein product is CASTTRDSEGYTF.

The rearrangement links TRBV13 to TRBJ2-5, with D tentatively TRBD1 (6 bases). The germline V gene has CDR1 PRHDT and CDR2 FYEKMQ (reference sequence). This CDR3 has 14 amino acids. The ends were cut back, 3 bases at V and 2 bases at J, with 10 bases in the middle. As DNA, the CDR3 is TGTGCCAGCAGCTTCAGAGGGGGACAAGAGACCCAGTACTTC. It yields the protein CASSFRGGQETQYF.

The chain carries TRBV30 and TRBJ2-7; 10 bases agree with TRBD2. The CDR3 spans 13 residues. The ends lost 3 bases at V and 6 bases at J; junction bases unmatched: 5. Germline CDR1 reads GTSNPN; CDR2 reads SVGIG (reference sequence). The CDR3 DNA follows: TGTGCCTGGAGGACCGGGACTAGCGCCGAGCAGTACTTC. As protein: CAWRTGTSAEQYF.